These 10 T cell receptor beta chains originate from one sample sequenced in a study of blood T cells in healthy people across ages. With a J-beta primer mix and a sample-barcoded 5' primer, a second PCR ran about 6 to 11 cycles. A single record per CDR3 protein comes from TCRdb applying MiXCR to the 5' RACE reads. The sample has about 970,000 distinct CDR3 sequences, roughly half seen once. The sequenced material came from blood. These receptors were obtained from a woman aged 55-69 years in good health.

This chain links TRBV7-6 with TRBJ2-3; the D gene could be TRBD1 or TRBD2 (6 bases each). The CDR3 covers 15 residues. V dropped 10 bases and J dropped 1 base, with 18 bases sitting between them. The germline V gene has CDR1 SGHVS and CDR2 FNYEAQ. CDR3 loop: CATSWGATGTDTQYF. CDR3 coding DNA: TGTGCCACCTCTTGGGGGGCCACCGGCACAGATACGCAGTATTTT.

The rearrangement uses TRBV6-5 and TRBJ2-4, with TRBD1 matching over 7 bases. There are 19 residues in the CDR3. J lost 0 bases, V lost 0 bases, and 11 bases had no gene match. Per germline, CDR1 MNHEY and CDR2 SVGAGI. CDR3 coding DNA: TGTGCCAGCAGTTACTCTTTCGGACAGGCCTTACTAGCCAAAAACATTCAGTACTTC. It specifies CASSYSFGQALLAKNIQYF.

This clonotype has more than one count but fewer than ten. This chain joins TRBV4-1 and TRBJ2-7; D may be TRBD2 (6 bases). Germline CDR1 is MGHRA and CDR2 is YSYEKL. This CDR3 comprises 13 residues. V was trimmed by 1 base and J by 7 bases, leaving 11 bases between them. CDR3 loop: CASSQGTGREQYF. In DNA form, the CDR3 reads TGCGCCAGCAGCCAAGGTACGGGGAGGGAGCAGTACTTC.

This clonotype has only a few counts. The rearrangement joins TRBV6-5 to TRBJ2-7; no clear D gene. The germline gives CDR1 MNHEY, CDR2 SVGAGI. CDR3 length: 13 residues. The germline V and J ends were trimmed by 0 bases and 3 bases, with 6 bases remaining between them. CDR3 nucleotide sequence: TGTGCCAGCAGTTACTCGATTCACTACGAGCAGTACTTC. It translates to CASSYSIHYEQYF.

The genes are TRBV20-1 and TRBJ2-3; D is perhaps TRBD2 (6 bases). Germline V gene sequence: CDR1 DFQATT, CDR2 SNEGSKA (reference sequence). The CDR3 totals 15 residues. Trimming shortened V by 0 bases and J by 4 bases, and 14 bases separated the two germline ends. In nucleotides, the CDR3 is TGCAGTGCTAGAGATCCCCGGGAGAGAGCAGATACGCAGTATTTT. Protein sequence: CSARDPRERADTQYF.

The V gene is TRBV11-3, the J gene TRBJ2-3; 9 positions agree with TRBD2. Germline V gene data show CDR1 as SGHNT and CDR2 as YENEEA. V was pared by 5 bases and J by 5 bases, with 5 bases of the junction left unmatched. This CDR3 is 14 amino acids long. The CDR3 nucleotides are TGTGCCAGCAGCCCGACTAGCGGCGGAGATACGCAGTATTTT. The encoded protein is CASSPTSGGDTQYF. Using reference TRBV11-3 and TRBJ2-3 for the parts outside the CDR3, the full variable domain is EAGVVQSPRYKIIEKKQPVAFWCNPISGHNTLYWYLQNLGQGPELLIRYENEEAVDDSQLPKDRFSAERLKGVDSTLKIQPAELGDSAVYLCASSPTSGGDTQYFGPGTRLTVL.

Only a few counts were recorded for this clonotype. The V call is TRBV4-1, the J call TRBJ2-5; TRBD2 is a possible D gene (6 bases). Between the trimmed V and J ends, which lost 3 bases and 11 bases, there was a span of 19 bases. Germline V lookup: CDR1 MGHRA, CDR2 YSYEKL. This CDR3 region has 14 residues. The CDR3 DNA reads as TGCGCCAGCAGCCATCCCCTCTACTCTCGGGAGCAGTACTTC. Its translation is CASSHPLYSREQYF.

This clonotype was counted between two and nine times. The J gene is TRBJ2-7, the V gene TRBV7-2; 11 nucleotides match TRBD1. Germline CDR1 is SGHTA and CDR2 is FQGNSA. This CDR3 has 15 residues. V lost 3 bases to trimming and J lost 2 bases; unmatched junction nucleotides: 3. As DNA, the CDR3 is TGTGCCAGCAGCTTTGGGACAGGGGGTCCCTACGAGCAGTACTTC. Protein product: CASSFGTGGPYEQYF.

The chain has TRBV28 and TRBJ2-4; 8 nucleotides line up with TRBD1. The end of the DNA fits TRBJ2-7 better, so the J call may be wrong. The CDR3 loop spans 17 amino acids. Germline V gene data show CDR1 as MDHEN and CDR2 as SYDVKM. CDR3 protein: CASSPAFWTGKGYEQYF. CDR3 in DNA: TGTGCCAGCAGCCCAGCCTTCTGGACAGGGAAGGGCTACGAGCAGTACTTC.

V usage is TRBV24-1 and J usage is TRBJ2-5, with 7 nucleotides matching TRBD1. CDR1 KGHDR and CDR2 SFDVKD come from the germline V gene. The CDR3 totals 12 residues. The V segment lost 5 bases and the J segment 12 bases; nucleotides outside the gene matches: 8. For the CDR3, the DNA is TGTGCCACCAGTGCCGGGGACAGTGTCAAGTACTTC. This translates into CATSAGDSVKYF.